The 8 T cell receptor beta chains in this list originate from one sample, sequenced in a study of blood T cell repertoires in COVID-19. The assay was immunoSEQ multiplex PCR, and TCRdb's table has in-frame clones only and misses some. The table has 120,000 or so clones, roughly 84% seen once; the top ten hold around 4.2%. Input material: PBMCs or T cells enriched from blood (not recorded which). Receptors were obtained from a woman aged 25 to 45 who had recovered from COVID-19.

The DNA of the CDR3 is TGTGCCACAGGGGCGGGAGGGCCCTTAAATGAGCAGTTCTTC. Translated: CATGAGGPLNEQFF. The chain joins TRBV11-2 to TRBJ2-1, with TRBD2 identical over 9 bases. The CDR3 is 14 residues long. The germline V gene has CDR1 SGHAT and CDR2 FQNNGV. V lost 10 bases, J lost 7 bases, and 11 bases stayed unmatched.

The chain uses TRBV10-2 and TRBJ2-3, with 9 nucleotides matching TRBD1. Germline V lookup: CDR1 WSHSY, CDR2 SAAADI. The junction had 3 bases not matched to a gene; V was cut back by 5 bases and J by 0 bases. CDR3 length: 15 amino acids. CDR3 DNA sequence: TGCGCCAGCAGTACAGGACAGGGGAGCACAGATACGCAGTATTTT. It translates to CASSTGQGSTDTQYF.

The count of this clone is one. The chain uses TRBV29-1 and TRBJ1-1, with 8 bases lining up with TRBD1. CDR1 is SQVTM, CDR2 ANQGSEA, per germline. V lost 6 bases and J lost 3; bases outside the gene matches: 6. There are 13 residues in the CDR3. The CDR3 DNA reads TGCAGCGTGGAGACAGGGGCCTACACTGAAGCTTTCTTT. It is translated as CSVETGAYTEAFF. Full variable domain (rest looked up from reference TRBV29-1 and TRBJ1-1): SAVISQKPSRDICQRGTSLTIQCQVDSQVTMMFWYRQQPGQSLTLIATANQGSEATYESGFVIDKFPISRPNLTFSTLTVSNMSPEDSSIYLCSVETGAYTEAFFGQGTRLTVV.

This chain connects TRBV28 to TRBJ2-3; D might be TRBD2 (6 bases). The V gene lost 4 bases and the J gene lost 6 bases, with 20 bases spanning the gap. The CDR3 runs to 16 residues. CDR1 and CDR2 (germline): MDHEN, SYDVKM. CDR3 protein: CASSSRTKKDVDTQYF. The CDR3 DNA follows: TGTGCCAGCAGTTCCCGGACTAAAAAAGACGTGGATACGCAGTATTTT. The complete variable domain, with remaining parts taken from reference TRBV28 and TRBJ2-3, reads DVKVTQSSRYLVKRTGEKVFLECVQDMDHENMFWYRQDPGLGLRLIYFSYDVKMKEKGDIPEGYSVSREKKERFSLILESASTNQTSMYLCASSSRTKKDVDTQYFGPGTRLTVL.

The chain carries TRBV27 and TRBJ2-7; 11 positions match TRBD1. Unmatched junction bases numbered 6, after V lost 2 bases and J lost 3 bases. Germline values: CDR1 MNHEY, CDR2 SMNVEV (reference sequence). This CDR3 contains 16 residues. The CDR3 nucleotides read TGTGCCAGCAGTTTAACGCGGACAGGGGGCGGCTACGAGCAGTACTTC. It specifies CASSLTRTGGGYEQYF.

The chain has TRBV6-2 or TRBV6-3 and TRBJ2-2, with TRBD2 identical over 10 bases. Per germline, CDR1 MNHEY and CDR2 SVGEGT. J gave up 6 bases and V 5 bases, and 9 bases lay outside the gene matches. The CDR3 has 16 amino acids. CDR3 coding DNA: TGTGCCAGCAGTCCACTAGCGGGAACACAAGCCGGGGAGCTGTTTTTT. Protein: CASSPLAGTQAGELFF.

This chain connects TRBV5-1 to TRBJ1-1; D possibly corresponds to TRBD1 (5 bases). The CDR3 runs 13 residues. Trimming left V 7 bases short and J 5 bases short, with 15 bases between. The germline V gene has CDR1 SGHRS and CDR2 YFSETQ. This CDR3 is CASRPAGQTEAFF. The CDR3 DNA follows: TGCGCCAGCCGACCGGCGGGGCAGACTGAAGCTTTCTTT.

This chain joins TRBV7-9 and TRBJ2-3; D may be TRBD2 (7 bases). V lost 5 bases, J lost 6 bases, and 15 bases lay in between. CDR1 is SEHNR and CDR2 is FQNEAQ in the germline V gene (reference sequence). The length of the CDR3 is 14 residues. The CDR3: CASSPGGPWDTQYF. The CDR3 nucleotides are TGTGCCAGCAGCCCGGGGGGCCCCTGGGATACGCAGTATTTT.